The 9 T cell receptor beta chains reported below all come from one sample, sequenced in a study of blood T cell repertoires in COVID-19 (dated by TCRdb to about 2020). The receptor library was made with the immunoSEQ multiplex PCR assay. Drawn from immuneACCESS, this table holds only the in-frame rearrangements with V and J called that TCRdb kept. Clones are partly lost; checked studies trace under half to an unresolved V gene and leave the rest unexplained. This sample is represented by about 380,000 clones; 85% of them were singletons. The ten largest clones add up to under 4% of the sample. The sequenced material came from peripheral blood. These receptors originate from a woman between 18 and 30 years old with acute or convalescent COVID-19.

The chain links TRBV14 to TRBJ1-1, with a possible D match to TRBD1 (5 bases). The germline V gene encodes CDR1 SGHDN and CDR2 FVKESK. Deletions cut 5 bases from V and 0 bases from J, with 7 bases between. The CDR3 contains 13 residues. The CDR3 region has the DNA TGTGCCAGCAGCACACAGGTGAACACTGAAGCTTTCTTT. Translating it yields CASSTQVNTEAFF. Variable domain in full (rest from reference TRBV14 and TRBJ1-1): EAGVTQFPSHSVIEKGQTVTLRCDPISGHDNLYWYRRVMGKEIKFLLHFVKESKQDESGMPNNRFLAERTGGTYSTLKVQPAELEDSGVYFCASSTQVNTEAFFGQGTRLTVV.

The J gene is TRBJ1-1, the V gene TRBV12-3 or TRBV12-4; D may be TRBD1 (6 bases). The CDR3 has 13 amino acids. V lost 3 bases and J 3 bases, leaving 8 bases between the germline ends. CDR3 coding DNA: TGTGCCAGCAGTTTCGGACAGTACACTGAAGCTTTCTTT. This encodes CASSFGQYTEAFF.

This sequence joins TRBV18 and TRBJ2-3; 9 bases match TRBD2. The CDR3 runs to 17 residues. Per the germline V gene, CDR1 is KGHSH and CDR2 is LQKENI. The trim removed 2 bases at V and 2 bases at J, leaving 8 bases unmatched. Written as DNA, the CDR3 is TGTGCCAGCTCACCAGTAGCGGGAGTTCTAATCACAGATACGCAGTATTTT. As protein: CASSPVAGVLITDTQYF.

The J gene is TRBJ2-7, the V gene TRBV12-5; tentative D call: TRBD2 (5 bases). The V end was cut by 5 bases, the J end by 5 bases, with 19 bases between. Germline values: CDR1 LGHNT, CDR2 FRNRAP. The CDR3 totals 15 residues. CDR3 sequence reads: CASGGLTWPRDEQYF. DNA for the CDR3: TGTGCTAGTGGTGGACTTACTTGGCCGCGAGACGAGCAGTACTTC.

This clone has only one observation. The chain has TRBV11-2 and TRBJ2-5; D remains ambiguous. Germline loops: CDR1 SGHAT, CDR2 FQNNGV. The V gene lost 5 bases and the J gene lost 5 bases, with 9 bases spanning the gap. This CDR3 region has 12 residues. The chain's CDR3 is CASSIARETQYF. CDR3 coding DNA: TGTGCCAGCAGCATCGCTAGGGAGACCCAGTACTTC.

The DNA for the CDR3 is TGTGCCAGCAGCCAAGATCTGGTGCAGGCTGGAAACACCATATATTTT. Translated: CASSQDLVQAGNTIYF. V usage is TRBV14 and J usage is TRBJ1-3; D is undetermined. The germline CDR1 and CDR2 sequences are SGHDN and FVKESK. The CDR3 covers 16 residues. V was cut by 0 bases and J by 2 bases, with 11 bases left in between.

J is TRBJ2-3 and V is TRBV28; TRBD1 matches at 7 bases. The CDR3 loop spans 15 amino acids. CDR1 and CDR2 from the germline V gene are MDHEN and SYDVKM. Unmatched junction bases numbered 8, after V lost 2 bases and J lost 6 bases. The CDR3 DNA reads TGTGCCAGCAGTTTAGAAACAGGGGTGGGCGATACGCAGTATTTT. This sequence encodes CASSLETGVGDTQYF.

The chain uses TRBV4-2 and TRBJ1-6; D is perhaps TRBD1 (6 bases). The V and J ends lost 0 bases and 6 bases respectively, with 12 bases between them. CDR1 is LGHNA and CDR2 is YNFKEQ in the germline V gene. The CDR3 has 16 amino acids. The CDR3 protein is CASSQELGAGNSPLHF. The CDR3 DNA is TGTGCCAGCAGCCAAGAACTGGGGGCTGGTAATTCACCCCTCCACTTT.

The chain carries TRBV5-1 and TRBJ2-2, with 7 bases fitting TRBD2. Germline V gene sequence: CDR1 SGHRS, CDR2 YFSETQ. This CDR3 contains 15 residues. Losses at the gene ends were 8 bases for V and 3 bases for J; bases not matched to a gene: 10. The CDR3 loop reads CASWSQAGDTGELFF. For the CDR3, the DNA is TGCGCCAGTTGGTCACAGGCGGGAGACACCGGGGAGCTGTTTTTT.